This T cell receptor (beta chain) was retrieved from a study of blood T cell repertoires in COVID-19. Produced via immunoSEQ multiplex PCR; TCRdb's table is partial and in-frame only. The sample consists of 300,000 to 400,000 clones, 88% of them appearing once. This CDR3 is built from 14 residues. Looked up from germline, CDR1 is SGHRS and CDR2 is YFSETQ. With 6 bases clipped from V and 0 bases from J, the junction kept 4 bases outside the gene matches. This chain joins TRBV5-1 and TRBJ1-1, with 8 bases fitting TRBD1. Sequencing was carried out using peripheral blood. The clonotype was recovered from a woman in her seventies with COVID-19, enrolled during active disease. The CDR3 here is CASTTGGMNTEAFF. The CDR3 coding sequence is TGCGCCAGCACTACAGGGGGTATGAACACTGAAGCTTTCTTT.